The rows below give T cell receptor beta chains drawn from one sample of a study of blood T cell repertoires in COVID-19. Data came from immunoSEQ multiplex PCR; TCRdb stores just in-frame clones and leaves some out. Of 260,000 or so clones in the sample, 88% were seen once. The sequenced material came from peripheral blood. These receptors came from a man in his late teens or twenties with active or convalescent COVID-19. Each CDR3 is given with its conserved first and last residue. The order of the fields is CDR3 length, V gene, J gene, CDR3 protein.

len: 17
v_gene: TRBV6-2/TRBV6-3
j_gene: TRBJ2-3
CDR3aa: CASSYWDPSAGTDTQYF

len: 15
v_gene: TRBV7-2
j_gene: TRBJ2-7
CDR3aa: CASSPAAQVAYEQYF

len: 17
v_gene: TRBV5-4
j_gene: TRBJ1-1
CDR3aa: CASSPEWGEIMNTEAFF

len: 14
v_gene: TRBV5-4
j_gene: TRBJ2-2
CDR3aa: CASSLYGYTGELFF

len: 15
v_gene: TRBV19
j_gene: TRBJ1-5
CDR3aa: CASSIDIEVFQPQHF

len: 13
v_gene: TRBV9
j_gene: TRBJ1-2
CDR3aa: CASSADSAYGYTF

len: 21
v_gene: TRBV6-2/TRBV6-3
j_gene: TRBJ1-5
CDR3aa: CASSYRPGTTKHGDGNQPQHF

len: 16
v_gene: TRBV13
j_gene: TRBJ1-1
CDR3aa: CASSLGWTGPNTEAFF

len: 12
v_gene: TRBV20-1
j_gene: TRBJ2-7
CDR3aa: CSASYSYYEQYF

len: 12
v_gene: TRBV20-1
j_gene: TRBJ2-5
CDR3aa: CSASTPRETQYF

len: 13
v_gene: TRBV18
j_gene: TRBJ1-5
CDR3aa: CASSPAGSQPQHF

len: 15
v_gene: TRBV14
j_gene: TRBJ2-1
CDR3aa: CASSQDLQGYNEQFF

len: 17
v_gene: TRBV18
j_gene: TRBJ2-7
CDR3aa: CASSPPIGTGSSYEQYF

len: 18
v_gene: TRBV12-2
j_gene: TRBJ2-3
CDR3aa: CASRLGSGGAPGTDTQYF

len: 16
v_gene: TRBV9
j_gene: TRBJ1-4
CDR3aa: CASSAEGRRGNEKLFF

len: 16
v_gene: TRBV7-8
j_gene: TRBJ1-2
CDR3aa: CASSLGGTGPDYGYTF

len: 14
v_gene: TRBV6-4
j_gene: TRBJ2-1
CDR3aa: CASRPTGVGNEQFF

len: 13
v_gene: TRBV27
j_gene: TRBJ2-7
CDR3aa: CASSRQVGYEQYF

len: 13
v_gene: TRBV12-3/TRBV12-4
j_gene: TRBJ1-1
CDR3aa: CASRYRGVTEAFF

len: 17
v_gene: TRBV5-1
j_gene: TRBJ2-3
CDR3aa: CASSSTGGRGRTDTQYF

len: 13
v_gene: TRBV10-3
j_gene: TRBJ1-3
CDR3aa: CAISAGQEYTIYF

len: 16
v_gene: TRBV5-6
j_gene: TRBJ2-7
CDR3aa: CASSYGGGPSAYEQYF

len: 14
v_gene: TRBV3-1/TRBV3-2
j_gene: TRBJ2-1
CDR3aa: CASSHLTGGNEQFF

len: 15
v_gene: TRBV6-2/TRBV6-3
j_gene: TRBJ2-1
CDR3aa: CASSIQGEGYNEQFF

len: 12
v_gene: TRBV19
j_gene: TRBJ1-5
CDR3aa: CASSRPAVPQHF

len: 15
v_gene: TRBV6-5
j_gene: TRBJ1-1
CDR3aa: CASSPAGNKDRVAFF

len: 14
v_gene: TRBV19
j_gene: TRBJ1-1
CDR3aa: CASSNGGFNTEAFF

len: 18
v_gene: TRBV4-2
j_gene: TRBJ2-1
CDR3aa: CASSRGTSGGARGNEQFF

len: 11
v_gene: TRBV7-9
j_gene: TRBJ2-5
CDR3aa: CASSLVQAQYF

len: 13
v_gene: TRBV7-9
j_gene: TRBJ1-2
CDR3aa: CASSLTDIYGYTF

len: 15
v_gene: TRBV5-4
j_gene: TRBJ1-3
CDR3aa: CASSPGGLGGNTIYF

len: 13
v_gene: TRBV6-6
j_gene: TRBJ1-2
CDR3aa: CASSWTENYGYTF

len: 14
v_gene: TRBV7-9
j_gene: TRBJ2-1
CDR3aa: CASSPRGAGGEQFF

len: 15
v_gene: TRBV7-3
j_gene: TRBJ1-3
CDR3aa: CASSKNRGPLDTIYF

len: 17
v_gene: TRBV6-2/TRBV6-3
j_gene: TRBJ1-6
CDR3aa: CASSSPTDRGLNSPLHF

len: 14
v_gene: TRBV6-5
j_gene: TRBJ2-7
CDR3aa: CASNLSGGTYEQYF

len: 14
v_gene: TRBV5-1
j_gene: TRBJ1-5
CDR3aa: CASSLDGVGQPQHF

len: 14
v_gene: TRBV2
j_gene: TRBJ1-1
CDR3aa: CASRATGGNGEAFF